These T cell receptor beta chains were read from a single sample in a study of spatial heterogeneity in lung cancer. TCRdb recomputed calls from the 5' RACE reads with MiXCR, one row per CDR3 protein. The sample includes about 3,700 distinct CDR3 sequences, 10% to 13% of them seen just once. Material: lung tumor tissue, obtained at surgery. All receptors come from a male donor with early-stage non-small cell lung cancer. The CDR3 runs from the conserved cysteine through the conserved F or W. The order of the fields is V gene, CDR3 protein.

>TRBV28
CASSLPAAGDTQYF
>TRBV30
CAWSKQVYEQYF
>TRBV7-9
CASSPPRAANYGYTF
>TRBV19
CASSLNSYNEQFF
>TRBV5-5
CASSFSSYGYTF
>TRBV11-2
CASSSRLHTEAFF
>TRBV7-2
CASSPTANYGYTF
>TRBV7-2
CASSLETAGRRFF
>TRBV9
CASSAYKGGYTF
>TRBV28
CASSPIAGYEQYF
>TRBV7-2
CASSLAGLASPLHF
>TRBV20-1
CSAIRTGGDTQYF
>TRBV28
CASSLKGNGYTF
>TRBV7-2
CASSRRGPGNEQFF
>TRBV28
CASSAGAGNSPLHF
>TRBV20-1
CSARPPGQGAGEQFF
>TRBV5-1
CASSSDRGDTEAFF
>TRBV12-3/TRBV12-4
CASSLASGRISEQFF
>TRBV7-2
CASNLEEAGGGELFF
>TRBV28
CASSLFVGSGTGELFF
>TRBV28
CASSSGAAPDTQYF
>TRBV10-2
CASGYTQYF
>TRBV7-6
CASSSGPNYEQYF
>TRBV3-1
CASSRGTSGEETQYF
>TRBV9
CASSVTLSGARTGELFF
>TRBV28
CASRQTRSSYNEQFF
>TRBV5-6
CASSRGTVNEQFF
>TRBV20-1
CSARDPGLAGGETQYF
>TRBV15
CATSRDPLRASPLHF
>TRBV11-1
CASSTLGGPTEAFF
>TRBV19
CASSPRIPSEAFF
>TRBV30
CAWGPGQRDRNTEAFF
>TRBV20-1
CSARDQASGTSNEQFF
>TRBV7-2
CASSGALAGVNNEQFF
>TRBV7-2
CASSFTSAGELFF
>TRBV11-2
CASSLFGTGAKLFF
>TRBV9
CASTKLAGWGETQYF
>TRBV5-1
CASSTGTTLQSPLHF
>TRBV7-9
CASSGTGGRAYEQYF
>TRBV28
CATDRSSYEQYF
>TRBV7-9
CASSWSGTGGAGDYF
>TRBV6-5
CASSSGGGQPQHF
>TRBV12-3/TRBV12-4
CASRTGGPNQPQHF
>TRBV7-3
CASSFGGVYEDTQYF
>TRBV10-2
CASIRQKGINEKLFF
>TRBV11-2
CASSFLGGTQETQYF
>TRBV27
CASSRSNAGQGYEQYF
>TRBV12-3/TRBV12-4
CASTRGGEGNQPQHF
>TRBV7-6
CASSLDFPGERVKGGSNEQFF
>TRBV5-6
CASISVGDYYSYTF
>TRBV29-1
CSAGSGTEAFF
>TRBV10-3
CAISEGQGGRRNQPQHF
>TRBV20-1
CRAGTHQTYEQYF
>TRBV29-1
CSVERGADTQYF
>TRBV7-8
CASSLLPTEYGYTF
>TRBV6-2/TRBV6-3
CASRDGGYSPLHF